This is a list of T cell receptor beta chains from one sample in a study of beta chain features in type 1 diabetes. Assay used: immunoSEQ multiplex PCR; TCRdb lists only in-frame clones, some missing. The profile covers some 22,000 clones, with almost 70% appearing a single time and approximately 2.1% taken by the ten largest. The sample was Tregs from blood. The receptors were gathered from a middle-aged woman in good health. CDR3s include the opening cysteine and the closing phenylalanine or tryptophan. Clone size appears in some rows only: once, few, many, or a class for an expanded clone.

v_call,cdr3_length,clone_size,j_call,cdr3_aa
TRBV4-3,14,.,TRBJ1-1,CASSRTGTNTEAFF
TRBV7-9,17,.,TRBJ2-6,CASSSSTLSSGANVLTF
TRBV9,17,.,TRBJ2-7,CASSKGLAGGSPHEQYF
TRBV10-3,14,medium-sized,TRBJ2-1,CAAGIAGGDEEQFF
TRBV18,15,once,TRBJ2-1,CASSPASATYNEQFF
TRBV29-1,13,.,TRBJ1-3,CSVTGLSGNTIYF
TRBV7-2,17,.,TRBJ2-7,CASSLVHRTGNSYEQYF
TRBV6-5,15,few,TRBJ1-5,CATTQTGIGHQPQHF
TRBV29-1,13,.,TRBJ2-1,CSGDPTGFDEQFF
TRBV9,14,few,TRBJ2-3,CASSVDGSTDTQYF
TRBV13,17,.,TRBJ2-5,CASSLSGWQGGVETQYF
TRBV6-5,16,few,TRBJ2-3,CASSLGWGGGADTQYF
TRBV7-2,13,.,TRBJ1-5,CASSGTGNQPQHF
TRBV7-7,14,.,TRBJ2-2,CASSFAQQSWELFF
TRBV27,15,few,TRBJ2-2,CASSLRQGRTGELFF
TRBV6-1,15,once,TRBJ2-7,CASSVQGTPYYEQYF
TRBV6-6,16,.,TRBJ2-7,CASSFPQRGDSYEQYF
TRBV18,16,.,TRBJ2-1,CASSFVSRTGLNEQFF
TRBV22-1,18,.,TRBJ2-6,CPGRFRGSEQSRANVLTF
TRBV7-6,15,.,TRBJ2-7,CASSRSGGPRDEQYF
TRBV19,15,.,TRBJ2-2,CASRPLAGVAGELFF
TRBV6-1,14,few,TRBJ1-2,CASSEVRGANGYTF
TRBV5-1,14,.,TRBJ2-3,CASSSQGRADTQYF
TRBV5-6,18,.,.,CASSQGQGAFRTTYEQYF
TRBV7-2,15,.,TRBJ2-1,CASSSGQGSSNEQFF
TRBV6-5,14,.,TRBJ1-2,CASSYWDRVGGYTF
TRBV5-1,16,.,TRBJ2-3,CASSLVAGGVADTQYF
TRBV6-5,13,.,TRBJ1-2,CASRRLANYGYTF